This is a list of T cell receptor beta chains from one sample in a study of patients and donors after allogeneic stem cell transplantation. From the RT-PCR reads, TCRdb called clonotypes with MiXCR, one entry per CDR3 protein. The table records under 30,000 distinct CDR3 sequences, around 30% of them present only once. The sequenced sample was blood, either unsorted or a sorted T cell fraction (not recorded which). The receptor source for this set is a human donor who was either an allogeneic HSCT recipient or a stem cell or donor lymphocyte infusion donor (not recorded which). It is not recorded whose cells these are; they may come from a transplant donor. CDR3s include the opening cysteine and the closing phenylalanine or tryptophan. Each record gives: V gene, J gene, clone size, D gene, CDR3 DNA, CDR3 protein. A D gene is named only where the DNA matches it firmly. For some rows the clone size is stated as once, few or many, or as a class when expanded; others skip it.

TRBV30	TRBJ1-1	-	TRBD1	TGTGCCTGGAGAAGGGGACAGATCACTGAAGCTTTCTTT	CAWRRGQITEAFF
TRBV4-3	TRBJ1-5	-	TRBD1	TGCGCCAGCAGCCACGACAGGGACCAGCCCCAGCATTTT	CASSHDRDQPQHF
TRBV9	TRBJ1-2	few	TRBD1	TGTGCCAGCAGCGTAGTTCCCCGGGACAGGCTCCATGGCTACACCTTC	CASSVVPRDRLHGYTF
TRBV6-5	TRBJ2-3	few	-	TGTGCCAGCAGTTACCAACCCTTTATTATTCTTGGAGGAACAGATACGCAGTATTTT	CASSYQPFIILGGTDTQYF
TRBV20-1	TRBJ1-6	medium-sized	TRBD1	TGCAGTGCGAGGGGACAGGGGGTAAGGTCCTATAATTCACCCCTCCACTTT	CSARGQGVRSYNSPLHF
TRBV7-6	TRBJ1-6	few	-	TGTGCCAGCAGTTCCTACTCAGGGGTGCATGGCCTATATAATTCACCCCTCCACTTT	CASSSYSGVHGLYNSPLHF
TRBV10-3	TRBJ1-5	few	TRBD1	TGTGCCATCAGTGAAAACCAGGGGGATCAGCCCCAGCATTTT	CAISENQGDQPQHF
TRBV4-2	TRBJ2-3	-	-	TGTGCCAGCAGCCAAGATCCGGGCCCGACAGATACGCAGTATTTT	CASSQDPGPTDTQYF
TRBV6-6	TRBJ1-2	-	TRBD1	TGTGCCAGCAGTTACGACAGGGGGGATGGCTACACCTTC	CASSYDRGDGYTF
TRBV6-2/TRBV6-3	TRBJ2-7	-	-	TGTGCCAGCAGCCGGACGTATACCCGCTACGAGCAGTACTTC	CASSRTYTRYEQYF
TRBV27	TRBJ1-2	many	TRBD1	TGTGCCAGCAGTTTTCGGGACAGGGCTGTAGGTGGCTACACCTTC	CASSFRDRAVGGYTF
TRBV15	TRBJ1-1	few	-	TGTGCCACCAGCAGAGAATCGGCACTCGGGTACACTGAAGCTTTCTTT	CATSRESALGYTEAFF
TRBV11-2	TRBJ1-2	-	-	TGTGCCAGCAGCTTAGATATCTATGGCTACACCTTC	CASSLDIYGYTF
TRBV29-1	TRBJ1-2	few	-	TGCAGCGTTGATGTCCGGGACGGTAAGAACTATGGCTACACCTTC	CSVDVRDGKNYGYTF
TRBV5-1	TRBJ1-1	many	-	TGCGCCAGCAGCGCGGGCCCACTGAACACTGAAGCTTTCTTT	CASSAGPLNTEAFF
TRBV7-2	TRBJ2-1	-	TRBD1	TGTGCCAGCAGCCCAGGGACAGGAAACTACAATGAGCAGTTCTTC	CASSPGTGNYNEQFF
TRBV18	TRBJ1-6	-	-	TGTGCCAGCTCACAACGGGACGCCTCTAATTCACCCCTCCACTTT	CASSQRDASNSPLHF
TRBV5-5	TRBJ2-1	-	-	TGTGCCAGCAGCTTGCGCCAGGGGAACAACAATGAGCAGTTCTTC	CASSLRQGNNNEQFF
TRBV6-5	TRBJ1-3	few	-	TGTGCCAGCATCCCGGACAGTTCTGGAAACACCATATATTTT	CASIPDSSGNTIYF
TRBV28	TRBJ1-2	-	-	TGTGCCAGCAGTTTATGGGAGGGGAAATTAGCCCTTTATGGCTACACCTTC	CASSLWEGKLALYGYTF
TRBV7-2	TRBJ1-5	few	-	TGTGCCAGCAGCTTAGAAGGCTTAGGGAATCAGCCCCAGCATTTT	CASSLEGLGNQPQHF
TRBV10-3	TRBJ1-3	few	-	TGTGCCATCAGTGAGTCGTCGGGGATGGGCGGAAACACCATATATTTT	CAISESSGMGGNTIYF
TRBV5-5	TRBJ2-3	-	-	TGTGCCAGCAGCCCCCGGGGCTTGTCCACAGATACGCAGTATTTT	CASSPRGLSTDTQYF
TRBV15	TRBJ1-4	many	-	TGTGCCACCAGCAGAGAAGCCAGAAAACTGTTTTTT	CATSREARKLFF
TRBV12-3/TRBV12-4	TRBJ1-3	-	-	TGTGCCAGCAGTCACAGGCCTTCTGGAAACACCATATATTTT	CASSHRPSGNTIYF
TRBV2	TRBJ1-6	-	-	TGTGCCAGCAGTGACCAGGGTAATTCACCCCTCCACTTT	CASSDQGNSPLHF
TRBV12-3/TRBV12-4	TRBJ1-6	few	-	TGTGCCAGCAGTTTAGCGCTAAGGGTAGCCCCGACGGCACCCCTCCACTTT	CASSLALRVAPTAPLHF
TRBV6-2/TRBV6-3	TRBJ2-1	-	-	TGTGCCAGCAGTTACTCTTGGGGGTATGAGCAGTTCTTC	CASSYSWGYEQFF
TRBV29-1	TRBJ1-1	many	-	TGCAGCGTTGTTAACAGGTTGAACACTGAAGCTTTCTTT	CSVVNRLNTEAFF
TRBV6-1	TRBJ1-6	large	-	TGTGCCAGCAGTGAACTCATCACAGGTTCACCCCTCCACTTT	CASSELITGSPLHF
TRBV7-9	TRBJ1-4	-	TRBD1	TGTGCCAGCAGCTGGACAGGCGGTAATGAAAAACTGTTTTTT	CASSWTGGNEKLFF
TRBV4-2	TRBJ1-1	many	-	TGTGCCAGCAGCGATGGCCCGTCGGGGATGGGAAACACTGAAGCTTTCTTT	CASSDGPSGMGNTEAFF
TRBV10-3	TRBJ1-2	-	TRBD1	TGTGCCATTTACGACTTGCGACAGGGCCGTAACTATGGCTACACCTTC	CAIYDLRQGRNYGYTF
TRBV3-1	TRBJ2-5	few	-	TGTGCCAGCAGCCAAGTGGGACGAGGCGAGACCCAGTACTTC	CASSQVGRGETQYF
TRBV15	TRBJ1-5	-	-	TGTGCCACCAGCATCTCGGGACATCTTAGCAATCAGCCCCAGCATTTT	CATSISGHLSNQPQHF
TRBV12-3/TRBV12-4	TRBJ1-1	-	-	TGTGCCAGCAGTTTAAGGCTGGGCAGGAACACTGAAGCTTTCTTT	CASSLRLGRNTEAFF
TRBV20-1	TRBJ1-1	few	-	TGCAGTGCTGGCTATCTACAGGGAGGCACTGAAGCTTTCTTT	CSAGYLQGGTEAFF
TRBV20-1	TRBJ2-7	-	-	TGCAGTGCCCTCAGGATCACAGGGTATAGCTACGAGCAGTACTTC	CSALRITGYSYEQYF
TRBV27	TRBJ1-2	-	-	TGTGCCAGCAGTTTATCGTCGGAGGGAGATGGCTACACCTTC	CASSLSSEGDGYTF
TRBV27	TRBJ1-6	many	-	TGTGCCAGCAGTTCCCCCCGATTTTGGGGAAATAATTCACCCCTCCACTTT	CASSSPRFWGNNSPLHF
TRBV25-1	TRBJ2-5	few	-	TGTGCCAGCAGTGAATTAGGAAGGGAAGGGACGGAGACCCAGTACTTC	CASSELGREGTETQYF
TRBV29-1	TRBJ1-2	-	-	TGCAGCGTTGGACGGGGTGATCGGAATGGCTACACCTTC	CSVGRGDRNGYTF
TRBV7-2	TRBJ1-1	few	TRBD1	TGTGCCAGCAGCCGTGACAGGGACAGGACTGAAGCTTTCTTT	CASSRDRDRTEAFF
TRBV29-1	TRBJ1-1	-	-	TGCAGCGTTGAGAACAGGCTTTCCAACACTGAAGCTTTCTTT	CSVENRLSNTEAFF
TRBV27	TRBJ1-6	-	-	TGTGCCAGCAGTTTAAGTGGGATCATCCCCAATTCACCCCTCCACTTT	CASSLSGIIPNSPLHF
TRBV6-5	TRBJ1-2	few	-	TGTGCCAGCAGTTACTACAGGGACGATAACTATGGCTACACCTTC	CASSYYRDDNYGYTF
TRBV6-1	TRBJ1-5	-	-	TGTGCCAGCAGTGAACTGGGGCTTGGCAATCAGCCCCAGCATTTT	CASSELGLGNQPQHF
TRBV6-1	TRBJ1-5	-	-	TGTGCCAGCAGTCCAGGGACGGGTCCCCGACAGCCCCAGCATTTT	CASSPGTGPRQPQHF
TRBV6-6	TRBJ1-2	many	TRBD1	TGTGCCAGCAGTTACCCAACCGGGACAGACAACTATGGCTACACCTTC	CASSYPTGTDNYGYTF
TRBV20-1	TRBJ1-1	few	-	TGCAGTGCTAGAGTAGGGGTCATGAACACTGAAGCTTTCTTT	CSARVGVMNTEAFF
TRBV4-2	TRBJ2-3	few	TRBD2	TGTGCCAGCAGCCAAACTAGCGGGGGGGCGACAGATACGCAGTATTTT	CASSQTSGGATDTQYF
TRBV24-1	TRBJ1-2	-	-	TGTGCCACCAGTGATTTCACAGCGAACTATGGCTACACCTTC	CATSDFTANYGYTF